This T cell receptor beta chain comes out of a study of blood T cell repertoires in COVID-19. About the study: T cells, B-cell-depleted T cells, or PBMCs supplied cDNA or gDNA.

Source study methods: Counts of nucleated cells, estimated from reference gene primer amplification, were obtained. Here immunoSEQ multiplex PCR was the method, and the copy in TCRdb shows in-frame clones only, minus some. V and J calls and clone size are as listed in that table; D and trimming were resolved from the DNA. The repertoire holds about 400,000 clones, roughly 91% seen once, with more than 4% in the top ten. This CDR3 has 15 amino acids. With 6 bases clipped from V and 1 base from J, the junction kept 7 bases outside the gene matches. Per the germline V gene, CDR1 is SGHTA and CDR2 is FQGNSA.

Sample: peripheral blood. The chain joins TRBV7-2 to TRBJ2-5; 8 bases agree with TRBD2. The TCR comes from a woman aged 25 to 39 with acute or convalescent COVID-19. CDR3 sequence reads: CASRPRGGTQETQYF. The CDR3 DNA is TGTGCCAGCAGACCCCGGGGGGGCACCCAAGAGACCCAGTACTTC.